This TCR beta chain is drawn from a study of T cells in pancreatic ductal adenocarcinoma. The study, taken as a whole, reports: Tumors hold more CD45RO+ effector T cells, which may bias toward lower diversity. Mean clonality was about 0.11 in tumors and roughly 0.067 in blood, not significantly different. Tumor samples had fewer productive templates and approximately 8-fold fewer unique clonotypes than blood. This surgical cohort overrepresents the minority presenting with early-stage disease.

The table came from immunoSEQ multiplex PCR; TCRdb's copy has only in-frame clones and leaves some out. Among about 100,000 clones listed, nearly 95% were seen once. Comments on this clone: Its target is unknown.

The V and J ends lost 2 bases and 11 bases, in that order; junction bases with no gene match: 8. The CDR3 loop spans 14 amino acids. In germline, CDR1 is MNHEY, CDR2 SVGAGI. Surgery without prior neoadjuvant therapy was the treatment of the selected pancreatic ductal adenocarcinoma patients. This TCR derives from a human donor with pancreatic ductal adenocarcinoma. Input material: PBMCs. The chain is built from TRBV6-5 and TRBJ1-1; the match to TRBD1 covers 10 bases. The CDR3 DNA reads TGTGCCAGCAGTTACAGAGGGACAGGGGACGGGGCTTTCTTT. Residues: CASSYRGTGDGAFF.